The text below deals with one TCR beta chain. Authors' analysis steps: Junction-only immunoSEQ sequences carried no quality scores, so filtering differed. Generated by immunoSEQ multiplex PCR, the TCRdb table keeps only in-frame clones and is missing some. The D gene and trimming were derived from the DNA, and the V and J assignments and clone size from that table. The table has 980,000 or so clones, 70% to 85% seen once. Germline-derived CDR1 and CDR2 are MGHRA and YSYEKL. Germline trimming cut 2 bases from V and 8 bases from J; bases unmatched to any gene: 12. The CDR3 runs 16 residues. This record belongs to a study of shared clonotypes between healthy human individuals.

The sample consisted of memory CD4+ T cells sorted from blood. Subset: CD45RA-negative fraction. This chain joins TRBV4-1 and TRBJ2-1, with 7 bases matching TRBD1. The receptor comes from a young man in good health. The CDR3 bases are TGCGCCAGCAGCCAACTTACAGGGGAATATGGGGATGAGCAGTTCTTC. This codes for CASSQLTGEYGDEQFF.